The sequence of this TCR beta chain was determined in a study of T cell repertoires in cytomegalovirus infection. TCRdb re-called the reads with MiXCR, one entry per CDR3 protein. The sample yields 170,000 or so distinct CDR3 sequences, approximately 17% seen once. This CDR3 contains 14 residues. The junction had 10 bases not matched to a gene; V was cut back by 8 bases and J by 3 bases. Germline loops: CDR1 MNHEY, CDR2 SVGEGT. The chain joins TRBV6-2 or TRBV6-3 to TRBJ2-7, with 7 positions matching TRBD1. The sample consisted of CD8+ T cells from PBMCs. The receptor was derived from a human donor in good health (CMV status not recorded). Some clones in this sample may be carry-over from other donors' samples. CDR3 nucleotide sequence: TGTGCCAGCTGGCTACCGGGACAGAGCTACGAGCAGTACTTC. Amino acids: CASWLPGQSYEQYF.